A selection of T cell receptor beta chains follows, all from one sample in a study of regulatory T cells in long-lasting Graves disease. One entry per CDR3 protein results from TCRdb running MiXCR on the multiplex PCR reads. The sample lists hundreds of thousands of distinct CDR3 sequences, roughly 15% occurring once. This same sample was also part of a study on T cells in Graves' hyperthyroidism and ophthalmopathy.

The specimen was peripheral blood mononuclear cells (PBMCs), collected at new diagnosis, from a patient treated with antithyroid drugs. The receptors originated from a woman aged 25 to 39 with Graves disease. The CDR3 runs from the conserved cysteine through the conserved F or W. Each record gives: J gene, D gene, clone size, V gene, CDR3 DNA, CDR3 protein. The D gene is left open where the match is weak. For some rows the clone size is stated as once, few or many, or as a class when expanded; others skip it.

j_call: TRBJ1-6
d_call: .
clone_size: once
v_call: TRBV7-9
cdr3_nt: TGTGCCAGCAGCTTAATCGACTATAATTCACCCCTCCACTTT
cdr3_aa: CASSLIDYNSPLHF

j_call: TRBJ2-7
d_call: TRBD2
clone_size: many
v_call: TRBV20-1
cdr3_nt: TGCAGTGCTAGAGATCCAACTAGCGGCTACGAGCAGTACTTC
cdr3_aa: CSARDPTSGYEQYF

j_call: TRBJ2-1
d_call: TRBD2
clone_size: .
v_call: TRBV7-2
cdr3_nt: TGTGCCAGCAGCTTACGGACTAGCCGTTCTTTCTCCTACAATGAGCAGTTCTTC
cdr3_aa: CASSLRTSRSFSYNEQFF

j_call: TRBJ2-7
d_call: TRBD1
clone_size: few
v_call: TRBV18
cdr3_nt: TGTGCCAGCTCATCCCGGACAGGGGGGCCCTACGAGCAGTACTTC
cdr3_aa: CASSSRTGGPYEQYF

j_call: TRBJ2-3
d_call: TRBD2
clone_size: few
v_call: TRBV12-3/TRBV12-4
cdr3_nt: TGTGCCAGCAGTTTAGCGGGTTCGGGGGGGGGATCGCAGTATTTT
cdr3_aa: CASSLAGSGGGSQYF

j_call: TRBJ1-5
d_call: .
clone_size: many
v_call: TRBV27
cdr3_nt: TGTGCCAGCAACCTTAGGGGAATCGGTCAGCCCCAGCATTTT
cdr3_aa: CASNLRGIGQPQHF

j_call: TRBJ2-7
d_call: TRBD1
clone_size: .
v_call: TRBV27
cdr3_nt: TGTGCCAGCAGTATGCGGACAGGGGGGTCCTACGAGCAGTACTTC
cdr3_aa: CASSMRTGGSYEQYF

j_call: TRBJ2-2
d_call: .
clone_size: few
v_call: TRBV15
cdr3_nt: TGTGCCTCCGAGCTATTTCCGAACACCGGGGAGCTGTTTTTT
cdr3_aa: CASELFPNTGELFF

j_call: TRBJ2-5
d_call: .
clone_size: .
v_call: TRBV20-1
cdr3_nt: TGCAGTGCTCGGCAGGGTGTCCCCCAAGAGACCCAGTACTTC
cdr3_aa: CSARQGVPQETQYF

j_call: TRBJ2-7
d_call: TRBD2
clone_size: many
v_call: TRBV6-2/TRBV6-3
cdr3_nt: TGTGCCAGCAGTTACGGGCTAGCGGGAGGCTACGAGCAGTACTTC
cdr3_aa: CASSYGLAGGYEQYF

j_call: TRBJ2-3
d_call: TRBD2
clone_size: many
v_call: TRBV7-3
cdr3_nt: TGTGCCAGCAGCTCCGGACTAGCGGGGTCTAGCACAGATACGCAGTATTTT
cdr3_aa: CASSSGLAGSSTDTQYF

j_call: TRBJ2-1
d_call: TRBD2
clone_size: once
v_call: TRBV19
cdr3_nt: TGTGCCAGTCAACCTGGGACTAGCGGGAGGGCCTCCTACAATGAGCAGTTCTTC
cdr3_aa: CASQPGTSGRASYNEQFF

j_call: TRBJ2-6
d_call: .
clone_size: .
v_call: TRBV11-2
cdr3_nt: TGTGCCAGCAGCCCCCCCCACGGGCGCTCTGGGGCCAACGTCCTGACTTTC
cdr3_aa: CASSPPHGRSGANVLTF

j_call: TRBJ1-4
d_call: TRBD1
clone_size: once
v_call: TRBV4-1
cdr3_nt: TGCGCCAGCAGTCAGGAGGGACAGTTGAGAGGAAAACTGTTTTTT
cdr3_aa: CASSQEGQLRGKLFF

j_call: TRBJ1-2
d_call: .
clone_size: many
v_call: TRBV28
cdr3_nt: TGTGCCAGCAGTGACCCGTCCGTGGGTGGTGGCTACACCTTC
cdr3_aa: CASSDPSVGGGYTF

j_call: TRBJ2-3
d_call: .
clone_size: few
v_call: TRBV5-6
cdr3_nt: TGTGCCAGCAGCCCACTGCGCGGTCAGGGGGGAGATACGCAGTATTTT
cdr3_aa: CASSPLRGQGGDTQYF

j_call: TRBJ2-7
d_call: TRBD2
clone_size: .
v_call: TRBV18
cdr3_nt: TGTGCCAGCGCCACTAGCGGACCGTACGAGCAGTACTTC
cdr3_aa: CASATSGPYEQYF

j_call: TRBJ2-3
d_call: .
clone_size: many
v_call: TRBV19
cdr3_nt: TGTGCCAGTAGGGAAAGGGATACGCAGTATTTT
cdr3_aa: CASRERDTQYF